One T cell receptor beta chain is described in this entry. Source study methods: Quantification of nucleated cells was approximated via reference gene primer amplification. TCRdb keeps only in-frame clones here, not all; method: immunoSEQ multiplex PCR. From that table come the V and J calls and clone size; the DNA was used to work out D and trimming. The data contain 150,000 to 200,000 clones, 85% of them singletons. The data originate from a study of blood T cell repertoires in COVID-19. Across the study: COVID-19 samples from acute and convalescent phases originated in the United States, Italy and Spain. PBMCs, B-cell-depleted T cells, or T cells were the source of the cDNA or gDNA that made up the material.

This CDR3 comprises 15 residues. The V segment lost 2 bases and the J segment 4 bases; nucleotides outside the gene matches: 4. Germline lookup yields CDR1 SEHNR and CDR2 FQNEAQ (reference sequence). The chain recombines TRBV7-9 with TRBJ1-4; 7 bases agree with TRBD1. This TCR came from a human donor with acute or convalescent COVID-19. The donor label of this sample is uncertain. The material sequenced was peripheral blood. This CDR3 is CASSLTTGHNEKLFF. The CDR3 DNA sequence: TGTGCCAGCAGCTTAACGACAGGGCATAATGAAAAACTGTTTTTT.